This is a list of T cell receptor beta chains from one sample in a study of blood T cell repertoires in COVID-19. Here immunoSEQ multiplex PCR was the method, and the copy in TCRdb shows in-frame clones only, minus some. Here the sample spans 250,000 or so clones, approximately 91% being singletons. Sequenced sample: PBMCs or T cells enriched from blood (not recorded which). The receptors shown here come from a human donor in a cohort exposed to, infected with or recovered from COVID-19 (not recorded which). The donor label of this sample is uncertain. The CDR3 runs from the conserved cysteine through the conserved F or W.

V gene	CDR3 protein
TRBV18	CASSPGQAGQPQHF
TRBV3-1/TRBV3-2	CASSQDSGHYGYTF
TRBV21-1	CASSKAPLSRGPANTEAFF
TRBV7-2	CASSPRQGDETQYF
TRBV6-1	CASSELAGGWETQYF
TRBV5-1	CASRPDRVVTEAFF
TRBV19	CASTTPGTGGMSNEKLFF
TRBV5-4	CASGDRVNTEAFF
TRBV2	CASSIPDRGGTEAFF
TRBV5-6	CASSSGTAYEQYF
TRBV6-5	CASTPGANTEAFF
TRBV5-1	CASSFTSGGAREQFF
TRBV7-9	CASSLLAGARGTEAFF
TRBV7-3	CASSLSSDQPQHF
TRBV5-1	CASSLGARRQETQYF
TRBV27	CASSLGLYYGYTF
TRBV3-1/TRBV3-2	CASSQGTGLNYGYTF
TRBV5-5	CASSLAGLNQPQHF
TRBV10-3	CAISDALQGGGNTIYF
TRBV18	CASSPDGTGFGIQYF
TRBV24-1	CATRAQGADEQYF
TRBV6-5	CATYPGQTNQPQHF
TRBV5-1	CASSLGLAGGAYEQYF
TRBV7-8	CASSAHRGGNTEAFF
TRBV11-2	CASSSSSGGTDTQYF
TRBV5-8	CASSFEGGKETQYF
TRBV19	CASSRTTGLETQYF
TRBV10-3	CAIGGTVYEQYF
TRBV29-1	CSVEGTSGALTDTQYF
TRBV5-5	CASSFEYSNQPQHF
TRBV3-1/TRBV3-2	CASSQVPGSGANVLTF
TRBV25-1	CASSEFPGNEKLFF
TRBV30	CAGRQGRNTEAFF
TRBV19	CASSLPGQGIYTEAFF
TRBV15	CATSRLAGGFNEQFF
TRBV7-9	CASSLVPSGVSYEQYF
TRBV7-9	CASSRGSNSPLHF
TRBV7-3	CASSLESGARTNEKLFF
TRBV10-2	CASMTSGGETQYF
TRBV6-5	CASRDRGRVYGYTF